This is a list of T cell receptor beta chains from one sample in a study of control samples from healthy donors and cancer patients. Generated by immunoSEQ multiplex PCR, the TCRdb table keeps only in-frame clones and is missing some. This sample yields about 130,000 clones, of which approximately 90% are seen a single time; about 2.3% belongs to the top ten. Sequenced material: blood. The receptors originated from a man in his forties in good health. The CDR3 runs from the conserved cysteine through the conserved F or W. The D gene is left open where the match is weak. The size entry is marked missing in some rows and otherwise reads once, few, many or a size class.

abundance	v_gene	j_gene	d_gene	CDR3nt	CDR3aa
-	TRBV5-1	TRBJ2-3	-	TGCGCCAGCAGCTGGGACACAGATACGCAGTATTTT	CASSWDTDTQYF
-	TRBV7-9	TRBJ2-7	TRBD2	TGTGCCAGCAGCGAAAGCTCGGGGGGGGTCTCCTACGAGCAGTACTTC	CASSESSGGVSYEQYF
-	TRBV12-3/TRBV12-4	TRBJ2-3	-	TGTGCCAGCACTGAGGGGGGCTCAGATACGCAGTATTTT	CASTEGGSDTQYF
-	TRBV5-1	TRBJ2-3	TRBD1	TGCGCCAGCAGCTTGCAGTGGACAGGTACAGATACGCAGTATTTT	CASSLQWTGTDTQYF
-	TRBV9	TRBJ2-5	TRBD2	TGTGCCAGCAGCCCGAGCGGGGAGGGTGAGACCCAGTACTTC	CASSPSGEGETQYF
-	TRBV7-3	TRBJ1-1	TRBD1	TGTGCCAGCAGCCCGACAGGGATTCACATTATGAACACTGAAGCTTTCTTT	CASSPTGIHIMNTEAFF
-	TRBV6-1	TRBJ1-5	-	TGTGCCAGCAGTGAACTGACAGTATATAGCAATCAGCCCCAGCATTTT	CASSELTVYSNQPQHF
-	TRBV6-1	TRBJ1-2	-	TGTGCCAGCAGTGAGATGGCGGACTATGGCTACACCTTC	CASSEMADYGYTF
few	TRBV18	TRBJ2-1	-	TGTGCCAGCTCCCTGGCCGCCTCCGCATCCTACAATGAGCAGTTCTTC	CASSLAASASYNEQFF
-	TRBV18	TRBJ2-7	-	TGTGCCAGCTCACCCCCGGGGGTCCCTAACTACGAGCAGTACTTC	CASSPPGVPNYEQYF
-	TRBV9	TRBJ1-3	TRBD1	TGTGCCAGCAGCGTAGATCCGGGACAGGGGTCTCTTAACACCATATATTTT	CASSVDPGQGSLNTIYF
few	TRBV6-5	TRBJ2-7	-	TGTGCCAGCAGTTACGCGCTAGGGTCCTACGAGCAGTACTTC	CASSYALGSYEQYF
once	TRBV10-2	TRBJ2-7	-	TGCGCCAGCAGTCCAACTCTTCAAACCTACGAGCAGTACTTC	CASSPTLQTYEQYF
-	TRBV18	TRBJ1-1	TRBD1	TGTGCCAGCACCCCGGACAGGGGAGGGGCTGAAGCTTTCTTT	CASTPDRGGAEAFF
-	TRBV7-9	TRBJ1-5	-	TGTGCCAGCAGCTCTACCGGGACTTCAAGGGAACCCCAGCATTTT	CASSSTGTSREPQHF
-	TRBV5-6	TRBJ2-3	-	TGTGCCAGCAGCTCGAAGGACCAGGACGGCACAGATACGCAGTATTTT	CASSSKDQDGTDTQYF
-	TRBV2	TRBJ2-2	-	TGTGCCAGTACGACAGAGGCGAACACCGGGGAGCTGTTTTTT	CASTTEANTGELFF
-	TRBV9	TRBJ2-1	-	TGTGCCAGCAGCGTAGGGGGGGCGCAAAACAATGAGCAGTTCTTC	CASSVGGAQNNEQFF
-	TRBV7-2	TRBJ2-1	TRBD2	TGTGCCAGTAGGCTTAGCGGGGGGGCCGTCAATGAGCAGTTCTTC	CASRLSGGAVNEQFF
-	TRBV6-5	TRBJ1-1	-	TGTGCCAGCAGTTACTCTGGGGAGGGGTACACTGAAGCTTTCTTT	CASSYSGEGYTEAFF
-	TRBV15	TRBJ2-7	TRBD1	TGTGCCACCAGCGCCCGGGACAGGGACTACGAGCAGTACTTC	CATSARDRDYEQYF
once	TRBV5-6	TRBJ2-3	-	TGTGCCAGCAGCTTTCGTCAGGGACTCAGCACAGATACGCAGTATTTT	CASSFRQGLSTDTQYF
-	TRBV5-4	TRBJ2-1	-	TGTGCCAGCAGCCCGATGGCGCGAGGTCTATACAATGAGCAGTTCTTC	CASSPMARGLYNEQFF
-	TRBV2	TRBJ1-6	TRBD1	TGTGCCAGCAGTGGGCGACAGGGGGCACGAGGGTCACCCCTCCACTTT	CASSGRQGARGSPLHF
once	TRBV5-1	TRBJ1-6	TRBD1	TGCGCCACCCGGGACAGTACGGGGAATTCACCCCTCCACTTT	CATRDSTGNSPLHF
once	TRBV2	TRBJ1-1	-	TGTGCCAGCACCAGAAGCTATGCAGCAGTTCACATGAACACTGAAGCTTTCTTT	CASTRSYAAVHMNTEAFF
-	TRBV27	TRBJ2-2	TRBD2	TGTGCCAGCAGGCGGGGGAGCACCGGGGAGCTGTTTTTT	CASRRGSTGELFF
-	TRBV3-1/TRBV3-2	TRBJ2-2	TRBD1	TGTGCCAGCAGCGGACCCCCCGGGACAGGGAAGACCGGGGAGCTGTTTTTT	CASSGPPGTGKTGELFF
once	TRBV3-1/TRBV3-2	TRBJ2-2	TRBD1	TGTGCCAGCAGCCCACAACGGGGCAGGGGGTTTAGCGGGGAGCTGTTTTTT	CASSPQRGRGFSGELFF
-	TRBV21-1	TRBJ2-3	-	TGTGCCAGCTCGGGGACAGGGGTCCTCACAGATACGCAGTATTTT	CASSGTGVLTDTQYF
-	TRBV5-1	TRBJ2-2	-	TGCGCCAGCAGCTTGCTGGTGGTAACCTCGAACACCGGGGAGCTGTTTTTT	CASSLLVVTSNTGELFF
-	TRBV14	TRBJ2-1	-	TGTGCCAGCAGCCAATGGGTAGCAAATGAGCAGTTCTTC	CASSQWVANEQFF
-	TRBV4-2	TRBJ2-7	-	TGTGCCAGCAGCCCCAGAGCGGCGCAGGGCCTATACGAGCAGTACTTC	CASSPRAAQGLYEQYF
few	TRBV3-1/TRBV3-2	TRBJ1-1	TRBD1	TGTGCCAGCAGCCATTGGGACAGTGGGTTTAGTCGGAAAGCTTTCTTT	CASSHWDSGFSRKAFF